This T cell receptor (beta chain) derives from a study of blood T cell repertoires in COVID-19. Whole-study context: The study drew acute and convalescent COVID-19 samples from the United States, Italy and Spain. From T cells, B-cell-depleted T cells, or PBMCs came the material, which was cDNA or gDNA.

In the source study's methods: Reference gene primers were amplified, and this amplification served to estimate nucleated cell counts. Clones were read by immunoSEQ multiplex PCR, and TCRdb kept only the in-frame ones, dropping some. V and J calls and clone size are copied from that table; D and trimming were computed from the DNA. The sample includes tens of thousands of clones, roughly four fifths of them seen just once. Trimming left V 6 bases short and J 1 base short, with 8 bases between. CDR1 and CDR2 (germline): MNHEY, SVGAGI. The CDR3 spans 13 residues. The chain carries TRBV6-5 and TRBJ2-3; tentative D call: TRBD1 (6 bases). The sample consisted of peripheral blood. This clonotype was obtained from a woman aged 55-75 years with acute or convalescent COVID-19. The CDR3 region is CASRNRGTDTQYF. The CDR3 coding sequence is TGTGCCAGCAGGAACAGGGGCACAGATACGCAGTATTTT.